The source of this T cell receptor beta chain is a study of blood T cell repertoires in COVID-19. Overall study context: Spain, Italy and the United States supplied samples that represented acute and convalescent COVID-19.

The germline V and J ends were trimmed by 4 bases and 11 bases, with 18 bases remaining between them. The CDR3 contains 15 residues. Germline V CDR1 and CDR2: LNHDA, SQIVND (reference sequence). Original data processing: Estimation of nucleated cell counts relied on the amplification of reference gene primers. The assay was immunoSEQ multiplex PCR, and TCRdb's table has in-frame clones only and misses some. V and J calls and clone size are given by that table; D and trimming were obtained from the DNA. The profile covers 150,000 to 180,000 clones, with more than 65% appearing a single time and 9% to 10% taken by the ten largest.

The chain has TRBV19 and TRBJ1-6; D might be TRBD1 (6 bases). The TCR sequence derives from a woman in her forties or fifties with acute or convalescent COVID-19. The material sequenced was peripheral blood. CDR3 amino acids: CASSSRTVGRPPLHF. In DNA, the CDR3 is TGTGCCAGTAGTAGTCGGACAGTTGGTCGGCCACCCCTCCACTTT.